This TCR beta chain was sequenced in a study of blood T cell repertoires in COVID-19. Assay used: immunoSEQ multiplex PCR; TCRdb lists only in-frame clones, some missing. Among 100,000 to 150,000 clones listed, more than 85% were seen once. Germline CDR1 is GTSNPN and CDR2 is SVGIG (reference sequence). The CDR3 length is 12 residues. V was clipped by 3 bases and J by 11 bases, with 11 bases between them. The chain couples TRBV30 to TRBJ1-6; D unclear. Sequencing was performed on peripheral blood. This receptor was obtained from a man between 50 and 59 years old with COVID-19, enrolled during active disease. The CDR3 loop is CAWSPQEAPLHF. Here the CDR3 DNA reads TGTGCCTGGAGCCCCCAGGAGGCACCCCTCCACTTT.